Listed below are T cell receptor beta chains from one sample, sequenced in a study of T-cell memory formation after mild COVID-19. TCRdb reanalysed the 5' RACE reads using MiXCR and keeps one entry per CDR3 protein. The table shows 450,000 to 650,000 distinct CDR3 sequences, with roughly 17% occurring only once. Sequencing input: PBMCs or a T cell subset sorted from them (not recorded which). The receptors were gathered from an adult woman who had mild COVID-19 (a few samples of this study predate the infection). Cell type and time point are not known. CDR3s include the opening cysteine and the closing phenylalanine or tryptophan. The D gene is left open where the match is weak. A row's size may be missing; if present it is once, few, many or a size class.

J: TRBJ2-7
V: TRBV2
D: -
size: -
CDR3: CASSRDKSIYEQYF
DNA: TGTGCCAGCAGTCGGGACAAAAGTATCTACGAGCAGTACTTC

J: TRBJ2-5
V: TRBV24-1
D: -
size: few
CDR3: CATSTRQEETQYF
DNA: TGTGCCACCAGTACTCGGCAGGAAGAGACCCAGTACTTC

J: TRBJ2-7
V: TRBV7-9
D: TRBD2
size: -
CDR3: CASTHLPMGLSVGTSAYEQYF
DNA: TGTGCCAGCACCCACCTACCCATGGGCTTAAGCGTAGGGACTAGTGCCTACGAGCAGTACTTC

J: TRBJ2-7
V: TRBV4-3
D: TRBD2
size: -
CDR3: CASSREAGDSYEQYF
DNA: TGCGCCAGCAGCCGAGAAGCGGGAGACTCCTACGAGCAGTACTTC

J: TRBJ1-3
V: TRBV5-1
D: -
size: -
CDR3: CASSQDGSGNTIYF
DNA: TGCGCCAGCAGCCAGGACGGCTCTGGAAACACCATATATTTT

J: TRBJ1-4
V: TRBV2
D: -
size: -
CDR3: CASSRQVLTEKLFF
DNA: TGTGCCAGCAGCCGACAGGTCTTAACTGAAAAACTGTTTTTT

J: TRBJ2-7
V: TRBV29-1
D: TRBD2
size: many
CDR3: CSVVLAGAPSYEQYF
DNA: TGCAGCGTTGTGCTAGCGGGAGCTCCCTCCTACGAGCAGTACTTC

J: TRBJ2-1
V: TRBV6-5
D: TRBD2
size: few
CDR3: CASAWLAGYEGNEQFF
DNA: TGTGCCAGCGCGTGGCTAGCGGGGTACGAGGGCAATGAGCAGTTCTTC

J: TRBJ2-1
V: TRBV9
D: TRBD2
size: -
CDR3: CASSPTSGMFKFF
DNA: TGTGCCAGCAGTCCGACTAGCGGGATGTTTAAGTTCTTC

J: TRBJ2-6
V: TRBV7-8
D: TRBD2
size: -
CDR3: CASSLVSGSLSGANVLTF
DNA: TGTGCCAGCAGCTTAGTTAGCGGGAGTCTGTCTGGGGCCAACGTCCTGACTTTC

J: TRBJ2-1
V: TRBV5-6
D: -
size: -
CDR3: CASSLGGLRFF
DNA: TGTGCCAGCAGCTTGGGGGGACTGCGGTTCTTC

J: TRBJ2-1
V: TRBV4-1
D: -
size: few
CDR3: CASSQVPGAFNEQFF
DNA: TGCGCCAGCAGCCAAGTTCCGGGGGCATTCAATGAGCAGTTCTTC

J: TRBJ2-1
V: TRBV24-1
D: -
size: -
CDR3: CATSDPADGSSYNEQFF
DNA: TGTGCCACCAGTGACCCAGCGGACGGGAGCTCCTACAATGAGCAGTTCTTC

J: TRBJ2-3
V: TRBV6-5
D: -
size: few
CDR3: CASSYAGATDTQYF
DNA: TGTGCCAGCAGTTACGCGGGGGCCACAGATACGCAGTATTTT

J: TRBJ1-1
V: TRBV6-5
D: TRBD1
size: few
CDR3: CASSYLFQGAPGTEAFF
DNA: TGTGCCAGCAGTTACTTGTTTCAGGGGGCGCCCGGTACTGAAGCTTTCTTT

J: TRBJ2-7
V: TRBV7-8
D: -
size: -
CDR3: CASSWNSYEQYF
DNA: TGTGCCAGCAGCTGGAACTCCTACGAGCAGTACTTC

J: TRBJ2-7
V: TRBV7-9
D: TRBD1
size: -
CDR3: CASSSTGASEQYF
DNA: TGTGCCAGCAGCTCGACAGGGGCGTCCGAGCAGTACTTC

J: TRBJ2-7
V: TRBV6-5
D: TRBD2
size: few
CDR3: CASKLTTSGSYEQYF
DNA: TGTGCCAGCAAGTTGACGACTAGCGGGAGCTACGAGCAGTACTTC

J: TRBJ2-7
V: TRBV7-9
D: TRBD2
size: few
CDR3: CASSLAGTSDEQYF
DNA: TGTGCCAGCAGCTTAGCAGGGACTAGTGACGAGCAGTACTTC

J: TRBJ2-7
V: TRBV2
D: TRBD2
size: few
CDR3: CASSVLAVYEQYF
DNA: TGTGCCAGCAGTGTACTAGCGGTCTACGAGCAGTACTTC

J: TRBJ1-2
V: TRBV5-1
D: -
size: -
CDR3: CASSLATQGSYGYTF
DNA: TGCGCCAGCAGCTTGGCTACTCAAGGTTCCTATGGCTACACCTTC

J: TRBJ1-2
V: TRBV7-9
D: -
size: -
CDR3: CASSPIQARGSYGYTF
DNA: TGTGCCAGCAGCCCGATACAAGCTCGAGGTAGCTATGGCTACACCTTC

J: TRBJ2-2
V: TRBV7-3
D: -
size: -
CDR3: CASSLKPPTSGGELFF
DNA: TGTGCCAGCAGCTTAAAGCCCCCTACTTCGGGCGGGGAGCTGTTTTTT

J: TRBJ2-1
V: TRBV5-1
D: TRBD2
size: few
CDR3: CASSAQPGLADYNEQFF
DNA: TGCGCCAGCAGCGCCCAACCGGGACTAGCGGACTACAATGAGCAGTTCTTC

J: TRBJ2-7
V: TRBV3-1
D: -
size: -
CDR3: CASSQGAGDQQYF
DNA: TGTGCCAGCAGCCAAGGGGCAGGGGACCAGCAGTACTTC

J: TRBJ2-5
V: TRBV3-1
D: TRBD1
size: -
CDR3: CASSRGQPGYQETQYF
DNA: TGTGCCAGCAGCCGGGGACAGCCGGGGTACCAAGAGACCCAGTACTTC